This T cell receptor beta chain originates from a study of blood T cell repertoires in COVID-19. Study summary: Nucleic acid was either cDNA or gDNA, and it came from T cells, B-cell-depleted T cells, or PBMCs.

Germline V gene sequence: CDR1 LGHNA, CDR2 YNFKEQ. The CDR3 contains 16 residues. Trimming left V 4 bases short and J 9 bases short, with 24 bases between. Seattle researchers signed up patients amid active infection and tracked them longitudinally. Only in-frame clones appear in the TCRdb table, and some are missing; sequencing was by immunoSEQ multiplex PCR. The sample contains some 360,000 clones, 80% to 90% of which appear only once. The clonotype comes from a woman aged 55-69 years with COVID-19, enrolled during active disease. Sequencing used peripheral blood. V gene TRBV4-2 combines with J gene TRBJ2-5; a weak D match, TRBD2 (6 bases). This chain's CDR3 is CASSRTMTRGDGAQYF. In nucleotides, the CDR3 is TGTGCCAGCAGCCGTACTATGACTCGCGGGGACGGGGCCCAGTACTTC.